The clone carrying this T cell receptor beta chain was recorded at least ten times. Its antigen remains unidentified. There are 17 residues in the CDR3. V lost 0 bases to trimming and J lost 3 bases, with 14 bases between them. Germline lookup yields CDR1 MNHNY and CDR2 SVGAGI (reference sequence). The data are from a study of breast tumors, draining lymph nodes, adjacent tissues. Study-level points and caveats: Compared with lymph nodes, tumors were less diverse; compared with nontumor tissue, more. Data only fit, rather than demonstrated, lymph node origin of most tumor T cells.

TCRdb re-analysed the multiplex PCR reads in MiXCR, keeping a single row per CDR3 protein. The sample lists about 53,000 distinct CDR3 sequences; roughly 39% were seen once. The source is a female donor with breast cancer. Some clones in this sample may be carry-over from other donors' samples. J is TRBJ1-4 and V is TRBV6-6, with unresolved D. The specimen sequenced was breast tumor tissue. The CDR3 DNA reads as TGTGCCAGCAGTTACTCGACGGGCCGCAGTTCTAATGAAAAACTGTTTTTT. It translates to CASSYSTGRSSNEKLFF.